This TCR beta chain was observed in a study of cytomegalovirus exposure and HLA in healthy donors. This clone was counted only a few times. The target antigen is unknown. PCR used 60 Vbeta primers and 13 Jbeta primers. Clones were sequenced by immunoSEQ multiplex PCR, and TCRdb holds only the in-frame ones, with some missing. The data hold 150,000 to 200,000 clones, with about 80% observed a single time. Study outcomes and limitations: With DRB1 most and HLA-C fewest, TCR association rates differed between HLA loci in a later analysis. Researchers reported that a few CMV-associated chains were confirmed in vitro as CMV antigen-specific. Only CMV serostatus was available as immune exposure information.

With 6 bases removed from V and 7 bases from J, the gap between germline ends came to 9 bases. Germline V gives CDR1 ENHRY, CDR2 SYGVKD. There are 11 residues in the CDR3. V and J are TRBV10-3 and TRBJ1-1, with D perhaps TRBD1 (5 bases). The TCR comes from a woman under 30 in good health and CMV-seropositive. Sequences were obtained from PBMCs. The CDR3 DNA is TGTGCCATCAGAGTAGGGGTTGAAGCTTTCTTT. This gives the protein CAIRVGVEAFF.